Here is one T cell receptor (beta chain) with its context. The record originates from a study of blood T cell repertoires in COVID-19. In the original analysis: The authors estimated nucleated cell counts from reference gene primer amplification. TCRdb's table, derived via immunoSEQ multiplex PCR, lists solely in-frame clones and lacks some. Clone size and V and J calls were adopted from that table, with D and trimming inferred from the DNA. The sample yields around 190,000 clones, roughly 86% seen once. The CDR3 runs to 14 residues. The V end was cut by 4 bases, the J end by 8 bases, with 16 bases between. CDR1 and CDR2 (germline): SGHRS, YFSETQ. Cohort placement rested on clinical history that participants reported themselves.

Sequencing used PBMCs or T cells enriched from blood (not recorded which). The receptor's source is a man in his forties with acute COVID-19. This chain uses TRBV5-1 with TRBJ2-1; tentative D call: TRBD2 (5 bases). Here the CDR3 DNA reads TGCGCCAGCAGCCCCGGGGATGGGGTTCATGAGCAGTTCTTC. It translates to CASSPGDGVHEQFF.